These T cell receptor beta chains were read from a single sample in a study of blood T cell repertoires in COVID-19. The assay was immunoSEQ multiplex PCR, and TCRdb's table has in-frame clones only and misses some. This repertoire shows about 440,000 clones, approximately 89% found once; its top ten account for around 12%. Sequenced input: peripheral blood. The receptors stem from a woman in her 50s with COVID-19, enrolled during active disease. Both conserved end residues are part of each CDR3. D genes are given only for firm matches. Clone size appears in some rows only: once, few, many, or a class for an expanded clone.

CDR3nt,CDR3aa,j_gene,abundance,d_gene,v_gene
TGTGCCAGCACCCGGGGGGGGCGAGATGGCTACACCTTC,CASTRGGRDGYTF,TRBJ1-2,-,-,TRBV7-2
TGTGCCAGCAGCTTATCGCTAGGGCTAGCGGTCTACGAGCAGTACTTC,CASSLSLGLAVYEQYF,TRBJ2-7,-,TRBD2,TRBV7-9
TGTGCCAGCAGTCTCTTCTATCAGGGAGGTCAGCCCCAGCATTTT,CASSLFYQGGQPQHF,TRBJ1-5,-,-,TRBV27
TGTGCCAGCAGTCCGACAGACTATGGCTACACCTTC,CASSPTDYGYTF,TRBJ1-2,-,-,TRBV12-3/TRBV12-4
TGTGCCAGCAGTCCGACTAGGGATGAGCAGTACTTC,CASSPTRDEQYF,TRBJ2-7,-,-,TRBV7-2
TGTGCCAGCAGTACGGACAGAAGCACAGATACGCAGTATTTT,CASSTDRSTDTQYF,TRBJ2-3,-,-,TRBV27
TGCAGCGTTGACGGACTAGCGGGGGAAGAGACCCAGTACTTC,CSVDGLAGEETQYF,TRBJ2-5,-,TRBD2,TRBV29-1
TGTGCCAGCTCACCGAAGGAGGGCGCTGAAGCTTTCTTT,CASSPKEGAEAFF,TRBJ1-1,-,-,TRBV18
TGTGCCAGCTCTCCGACAGGGGAGACCGGGGAGCTGTTTTTT,CASSPTGETGELFF,TRBJ2-2,-,TRBD1,TRBV18
TGTGCCAGCAGCCCCCAGACAGAAAACTATGGCTACACCTTC,CASSPQTENYGYTF,TRBJ1-2,-,-,TRBV11-1
TGTGCCAGCAGCCTTCAGGGCGCTGGCGGGGAGCTGTTTTTT,CASSLQGAGGELFF,TRBJ2-2,-,-,TRBV5-4
TGCAGCGTTCGACAGGGGAGTCACGAGCAGTACTTC,CSVRQGSHEQYF,TRBJ2-7,-,TRBD1,TRBV29-1
TGTGCCAGCAGTTACGGGCAGGGGGGAAATCAGCCCCAGCATTTT,CASSYGQGGNQPQHF,TRBJ1-5,-,TRBD1,TRBV6-5
TGTGCCAGCAGTGACACTAGCGGGGCCACCTACGAGCAGTACTTC,CASSDTSGATYEQYF,TRBJ2-7,-,TRBD2,TRBV25-1
TGTGCCTGGACCGGACCGCGGGGCACTGAAGCTTTCTTT,CAWTGPRGTEAFF,TRBJ1-1,-,-,TRBV30
TGTGCCAGCAGCCACAACCTACAGGGTCGGGGCTCACCCCTCCACTTT,CASSHNLQGRGSPLHF,TRBJ1-6,-,-,TRBV3-1/TRBV3-2
TGTGCCAGCAGCGTAGGTAGCGGGGGGCGGGAAGAGACCCAGTACTTC,CASSVGSGGREETQYF,TRBJ2-5,-,TRBD2,TRBV9
TGTGCCAGCAGAGAGGGTGCCGGAAACACCATATATTTT,CASREGAGNTIYF,TRBJ1-3,-,-,TRBV28
TGCAGCACTCAAGCGGGGGACGGGCAGCCCCAGCATTTT,CSTQAGDGQPQHF,TRBJ1-5,-,-,TRBV29-1
TGCGCCAGCAGAGAGGGACAGGCGAACACTGAAGCTTTCTTT,CASREGQANTEAFF,TRBJ1-1,-,TRBD1,TRBV10-2
TGTGCCAGCAGTGTGGGGACTAGTTCAGATACGCAGTATTTT,CASSVGTSSDTQYF,TRBJ2-3,-,TRBD2,TRBV2
TGTGCCAGCAGCTACCGACAGCTCAGCTCCTACAATGAGCAGTTCTTC,CASSYRQLSSYNEQFF,TRBJ2-1,-,-,TRBV7-8
TGTGCCAGCAGCCAGTCACAGGTTACCTACGAGCAGTACTTC,CASSQSQVTYEQYF,TRBJ2-7,-,-,TRBV4-2
TGTGCCAGCAGTTCCTCGAGGACAGGGTTGGAGACCCAGTACTTC,CASSSSRTGLETQYF,TRBJ2-5,-,TRBD1,TRBV28
TGTGCCAGCAGCTCCCCCGCGTCCGGGGAGCTGTTTTTT,CASSSPASGELFF,TRBJ2-2,-,-,TRBV7-8
TGTGCCAGCAGCTCCTCGGACAGGGTGGGAGGCTACACCTTC,CASSSSDRVGGYTF,TRBJ1-2,few,TRBD1,TRBV11-1
TGTGCCAGCTCACCATCAATGAACACTGAAGCTTTCTTT,CASSPSMNTEAFF,TRBJ1-1,-,-,TRBV18
TGTGCCACCAGTGATTCGGAGGGGACAGGGGACACCGGGGAGCTGTTTTTT,CATSDSEGTGDTGELFF,TRBJ2-2,-,TRBD1,TRBV24-1
TGCGCCAGCAGCCAAGAGGCCGAACTATCAACTGTGAACACTGAAGCTTTCTTT,CASSQEAELSTVNTEAFF,TRBJ1-1,-,-,TRBV4-1
TGTGCCAGCAGTTTAGAGTGGGGGGGCCTCCATGAGCAGTTCTTC,CASSLEWGGLHEQFF,TRBJ2-1,-,-,TRBV28
TGTGCCAGCAGCCTAAACATCGGAACAGGGGACATTCAGTACTTC,CASSLNIGTGDIQYF,TRBJ2-4,-,TRBD1,TRBV11-1
TGTGCCAGTAGTCCGACAGGGCGGACTGAAGCTTTCTTT,CASSPTGRTEAFF,TRBJ1-1,once,TRBD1,TRBV19
TGTGCCAGCAGCTTTGGGACAGGGGGACAAGAGACCCAGTACTTC,CASSFGTGGQETQYF,TRBJ2-5,-,TRBD1,TRBV5-4
TGCAGCGTTCTGGACCGCGGGGGCACTGAAGCTTTCTTT,CSVLDRGGTEAFF,TRBJ1-1,-,-,TRBV29-1
TGTGCCAGCAGTCCCCGGACTAGCGGTGAGCAGTTCTTC,CASSPRTSGEQFF,TRBJ2-1,once,TRBD2,TRBV6-6
TGTGCCAGCAGCACCCGACAGGGAGGAAGGACTGAAGCTTTCTTT,CASSTRQGGRTEAFF,TRBJ1-1,-,TRBD1,TRBV9
TGTGCCAGCAGCGAAAAGGGACAGGACAATGAGCAGTTCTTC,CASSEKGQDNEQFF,TRBJ2-1,few,TRBD1,TRBV7-9
TGCGCCAGCAGCAGGACAGTAGGGGATACGCAGTATTTT,CASSRTVGDTQYF,TRBJ2-3,few,-,TRBV10-1
TGTGCCAGCAGCTCAACAGGGGGAGGTCAGCCCCAGCATTTT,CASSSTGGGQPQHF,TRBJ1-5,-,TRBD1,TRBV2
TGTGCCAGTAGTATTCAGGGCCACACAGATACGCAGTATTTT,CASSIQGHTDTQYF,TRBJ2-3,-,-,TRBV19
TGTGCCAGCAGCTTAGGGCGGGCCTCGAACACTGAAGCTTTCTTT,CASSLGRASNTEAFF,TRBJ1-1,few,-,TRBV7-8
TGTGCCAGCAGCTTAGGGGCGTCCGAGCAGTACTTC,CASSLGASEQYF,TRBJ2-7,-,-,TRBV7-9
TGTGCCAGCAGTTCTGGGGGGATGAACACTGAAGCTTTCTTT,CASSSGGMNTEAFF,TRBJ1-1,-,-,TRBV28
TGTGCCAGCAGCGGACAGCCCCACAAACCTAACTATGGCTACACCTTC,CASSGQPHKPNYGYTF,TRBJ1-2,-,-,TRBV5-5
TGTGCCAGCAGCTCACGTACTAGCGGGGTGAACACCGGGGAGCTGTTTTTT,CASSSRTSGVNTGELFF,TRBJ2-2,-,TRBD2,TRBV4-2
TGTGCCAGCAGTGACTCGCCTAGCGCAGGGATCAATGAGCAGTTCTTC,CASSDSPSAGINEQFF,TRBJ2-1,-,-,TRBV6-4
TGTGCCTGGAGCGGGAAATCGGGGGGCAAAAACATTCAGTACTTC,CAWSGKSGGKNIQYF,TRBJ2-4,-,TRBD2,TRBV30
TGTGCCAGCAGCTTGCCTTACTATGGCTACACCTTC,CASSLPYYGYTF,TRBJ1-2,-,-,TRBV5-8
TGTGCCAGCAGCCCCGACAGGGGCGAGTACAATGAGCAGTTCTTC,CASSPDRGEYNEQFF,TRBJ2-1,-,TRBD1,TRBV2
TGTGCCAGCAGTAGCGGGAACAGCTACGAGCAGTACTTC,CASSSGNSYEQYF,TRBJ2-7,-,TRBD2,TRBV4-2
TGTGCCAGCAGTTACGGACTAGGCGACAATGAGCAGTTCTTC,CASSYGLGDNEQFF,TRBJ2-1,-,TRBD2,TRBV27
TGTGCCAGCAGGTCAGACAGCAGACGCTCCTACGAGCAGTACTTC,CASRSDSRRSYEQYF,TRBJ2-7,few,-,TRBV6-5
TGTGCCAGCAACCGTGACAGGGGAGCTTGGACGCAGTATTTT,CASNRDRGAWTQYF,TRBJ2-3,-,TRBD1,TRBV6-5
TGTGCCAGCAGTGAATACCGGGACAGGCCCCACGAGCAGTACTTC,CASSEYRDRPHEQYF,TRBJ2-7,-,TRBD1,TRBV6-1